This T cell receptor (beta chain) is from a study of blood T cell repertoires in COVID-19. Study background: COVID-19 samples, acute and convalescent, were from the United States, Italy and Spain.

Using immunoSEQ multiplex PCR, the repertoire was profiled, and TCRdb retains in-frame clones only, with some absent. The sample gives hundreds of thousands of clones, about 82% of which show up once; 4.1% is in the top ten. The specimen sequenced was peripheral blood. This receptor was obtained from a woman aged 50 to 65 with active or convalescent COVID-19.

In DNA form, the CDR3 reads TGTGCCAGCAGTTCCACCGGGATTCAAGAACTTGAAGCTTTCTTT. As protein: CASSSTGIQELEAFF. The gene calls are TRBV28 and TRBJ1-1; D call uncertain. The CDR3 totals 15 residues. Germline CDR1 is MDHEN and CDR2 is SYDVKM. Trimming removed 4 bases at V and 7 bases at J, with 19 bases between.